This TCR beta chain was recorded in a study of patients and donors after allogeneic stem cell transplantation. This clonotype showed up just a few times. TCRdb called the RT-PCR reads again in MiXCR, with one record for every CDR3 protein. In the table there are approximately 410,000 distinct CDR3 sequences, 16% of which are singletons. The germline CDR1 and CDR2 sequences are MNHEY and SVGEGT. Deletions cut 2 bases from V and 6 bases from J, with 14 bases between. CDR3 size: 15 residues. The chain joins TRBV6-2 or TRBV6-3 to TRBJ1-5; tentative D call: TRBD1 (5 bases). The material sequenced was blood, either unsorted or a sorted T cell fraction (not recorded which). The sequence came from a human donor who was either an allogeneic HSCT recipient or a stem cell or donor lymphocyte infusion donor (not recorded which). It is not recorded whose cells these are; they may come from a transplant donor. The CDR3 region has the DNA TGTGCCAGCAGTTACAACGGGGGTTTGGGTCAGCCCCAGCATTTT. Translated: CASSYNGGLGQPQHF.